This T cell receptor beta chain was obtained from a study of cytomegalovirus exposure and HLA in healthy donors. General study results and limits: Other equally common chains were less clonally expanded than HLA-associated TCR beta chains, a later analysis showed. Listed as cytomegalovirus-associated were over 150 TCR beta chains.

Researchers ran the PCR with 60 Vbeta and 13 Jbeta primers. Assay used: immunoSEQ multiplex PCR; TCRdb lists only in-frame clones, some missing. The sample has 150,000 or so clones; 70% to 80% are singletons. CDR1 is SQVTM, CDR2 ANQGSEA, per germline. This CDR3 spans 13 amino acids. Between the trimmed V and J ends, which lost 0 bases and 8 bases, there was a span of 11 bases. As regards this clone: Its matching antigen is unknown.

The sequence was obtained from a female donor in good health and CMV-seronegative. The gene calls are TRBV29-1 and TRBJ2-1; D is unclear. Specimen: PBMCs. CDR3: CSVEDPGLDEQFF. The DNA for the CDR3 is TGCAGCGTTGAAGATCCGGGTCTTGATGAGCAGTTCTTC.